Sequencing of this T cell receptor (beta chain) was carried out in a study of blood T cell repertoires in COVID-19. Study-level information: The United States, Italy and Spain provided the acute and convalescent COVID-19 samples. T cells, B-cell-depleted T cells, or PBMCs provided the cDNA or gDNA that served as material.

The authors' processing: Quantification of nucleated cells was approximated via reference gene primer amplification. Sequencing used immunoSEQ multiplex PCR; TCRdb keeps in-frame clones, though not all of them. The V and J calls and clone size come from that table; D and trimming were worked out from the DNA. The sample consists of under 250,000 clones, 85% to 90% of them appearing once. The germline V and J ends were trimmed by 5 bases and 7 bases, with 12 bases remaining between them. This CDR3 spans 14 amino acids. CDR1 SGHTA and CDR2 FQGTGA come from the germline V gene. The sequenced sample consisted of peripheral blood. The chain uses TRBV7-3 and TRBJ1-6; D uncertain. The sequence was collected from a man aged 60 to 75 with acute or convalescent COVID-19. CDR3: CASSQGLENSPLHF. The CDR3 DNA reads TGTGCCAGCAGCCAAGGACTGGAGAATTCACCCCTCCACTTT.